Many counts were recorded for the clone carrying this T cell receptor beta chain. The sample belongs to a study of T cells in Graves' hyperthyroidism and ophthalmopathy. TCR beta CDR3 sequences were amplified from RNA transcripts. RT-PCR in the first round (using the HTBI primer set) targeted the TCR CDR3. Each CDR3 protein is one row after TCRdb ran MiXCR on the multiplex PCR reads. This sample yields approximately 520,000 distinct CDR3 sequences, of which approximately 25% are seen a single time; around 11% belongs to the top ten. Germline V lookup: CDR1 SNHLY, CDR2 FYNNEI. The CDR3 has 13 residues. V dropped 6 bases and J dropped 5 bases, with 13 bases sitting between them.

The clonotype comes from a woman between 25 and 40 years old with Graves' ophthalmopathy. Material: blood. This rearrangement joins TRBV2 to TRBJ2-5, with D uncertain. Written as DNA, the CDR3 is TGTGCCAGCAGCGGATACTCCCAGGAGACCCAGTACTTC. Translated, it gives CASSGYSQETQYF.